This T cell receptor (beta chain) was recovered during a study of beta chain features in type 1 diabetes. Study outcomes and limitations: TCRB CDR3s were moderately but significantly shorter in Type 1 diabetes patients in all four CD4+ subsets.

This clone was counted between two and nine times. Its target is unknown. CDR1 is MNHNS, CDR2 SASEGT, per germline. V lost 6 bases to trimming and J lost 1 base; unmatched junction nucleotides: 2. The CDR3 extends over 13 amino acids. What was sequenced were expressed TCRB transcripts, since all of the isolated RNA had been reverse transcribed. The method was immunoSEQ multiplex PCR; TCRdb's version includes in-frame clones alone and lacks a portion of them. This sample has over 600,000 clones; 9.5% to 15% occur once, and the top ten carry more than 0.095%. The receptor comes from a man aged 25-40 years with type 1 diabetes. This chain connects TRBV6-1 to TRBJ2-5; 7 bases map to TRBD1. Sequences were obtained from naive CD4+ T cells from blood. The CDR3 DNA reads TGTGCCAGCAGGACAGGGATCCAAGAGACCCAGTACTTC. This encodes CASRTGIQETQYF.